The 11 T cell receptor beta chains presented below share a single source sample, sequenced in a study of T cell changes during pregnancy in multiple sclerosis. Sequencing was performed with immunoSEQ multiplex PCR; in TCRdb, only in-frame clones are kept and a portion is missing. This table holds around 100,000 clones, 80% to 95% found once. Specimen: peripheral blood, collected in the third trimester of pregnancy. Source of these receptors: a female donor with multiple sclerosis, enrolled in a pregnancy study.

V is TRBV29-1 and J is TRBJ1-2; D is undetermined. Per the germline V gene, CDR1 is SQVTM and CDR2 is ANQGSEA. Trimming cost V 0 bases and J 6 bases, with 11 bases left between them. The CDR3 contains 13 residues. CDR3 DNA: TGCAGCGTTGAAGAGGGGTGGGAGGATGGCTACACCTTC. The encoded protein is CSVEEGWEDGYTF. The full variable domain, rest sourced from reference TRBV29-1 and TRBJ1-2, is SAVISQKPSRDICQRGTSLTIQCQVDSQVTMMFWYRQQPGQSLTLIATANQGSEATYESGFVIDKFPISRPNLTFSTLTVSNMSPEDSSIYLCSVEEGWEDGYTFGSGTRLTVV.

CDR3 protein: CASSLVRGTGTYTEAFF. The CDR3 DNA reads as TGCGCCAGCAGCTTGGTGAGAGGGACAGGGACTTATACTGAAGCTTTCTTT. V usage is TRBV5-1 and J usage is TRBJ1-1; 9 positions match TRBD1. Germline CDR1 reads SGHRS; CDR2 reads YFSETQ. The V segment lost 0 bases and the J segment 5 bases; nucleotides outside the gene matches: 11. The CDR3 covers 17 residues.

The CDR3 region has the DNA TGTGCCAGCAGACCCCCGGGGGTCACTGAAGCTTTCTTT. Translated: CASRPPGVTEAFF. The rearrangement links TRBV7-9 to TRBJ1-1, with D possibly being TRBD1 (5 bases). Per the germline V gene, CDR1 is SEHNR and CDR2 is FQNEAQ (reference sequence). The CDR3 consists of 13 residues. V lost 6 bases to trimming and J lost 4 bases, with 12 bases between them.

In its sample, this clone was seen once. The chain employs TRBV9 and TRBJ1-4; 9 bases are shared with TRBD1. CDR1 is SGDLS and CDR2 is YYNGEE in the germline V gene. Unmatched junction bases numbered 0, after V lost 1 base and J lost 2 bases. This CDR3 region has 15 residues. This CDR3 reads CASSVTGGTNEKLFF. For the CDR3, the DNA is TGTGCCAGCAGCGTAACAGGGGGCACTAATGAAAAACTGTTTTTT.

This chain connects TRBV13 to TRBJ2-7; TRBD2 matches 7 bases. The V gene end was trimmed by 2 bases and the J gene end by 6 bases; junction bases not matched to a gene: 1. Germline V gene sequence: CDR1 PRHDT, CDR2 FYEKMQ (reference sequence). This CDR3 is 12 amino acids long. CDR3 sequence: CASSLTGGEQYF. In DNA, the CDR3 is TGTGCCAGCAGCTTAACGGGAGGCGAGCAGTACTTC.

This sequence joins TRBV9 and TRBJ1-3, with TRBD1 identical over 10 bases. The V gene's germline CDR1 is SGDLS and CDR2 YYNGEE. The CDR3 is 14 residues long. V was clipped by 6 bases and J by 6 bases; unmatched bases: 6. This CDR3 is CASTRRQGANTIYF. For the CDR3, the DNA is TGTGCCAGCACGAGGCGACAGGGGGCAAACACCATATATTTT.

The chain combines TRBV6-5 with TRBJ2-6; no firm D call. Trimming left V 4 bases short and J 9 bases short, with 7 bases between. This CDR3 spans 12 amino acids. Germline V CDR1 and CDR2: MNHEY, SVGAGI. The CDR3 protein is CASSSLFNVLTF. The CDR3 DNA is TGTGCCAGCAGTTCTCTCTTCAACGTCCTGACTTTC.

This chain connects TRBV6-5 to TRBJ2-3, with D uncertain. Germline CDR1 reads MNHEY; CDR2 reads SVGAGI. V shed 2 bases and J shed 4 bases, with 13 bases lying between them. The CDR3 has 15 residues. The CDR3 DNA follows: TGTGCCAGCAGTTACGTTCCCCTAGGAGCAGATACGCAGTATTTT. Encoded protein: CASSYVPLGADTQYF.

This clone has only one observation. V and J are TRBV29-1 and TRBJ2-7; tentative D call: TRBD1 (5 bases). From germline, CDR1 is SQVTM and CDR2 ANQGSEA. Trimming removed 6 bases at V and 2 bases at J, with 8 bases between. The CDR3 totals 11 residues. CDR3 bases: TGCAGCGTCCAGGGAACCTACGAGCAGTACTTC. Its protein product is CSVQGTYEQYF.

The chain is built from TRBV7-6 and TRBJ1-1; the D gene is possibly TRBD1 (6 bases). The V end was cut by 5 bases, the J end by 1 base, with 14 bases between. CDR1 is SGHVS and CDR2 is FNYEAQ in the germline V gene. The CDR3 has 15 residues. The CDR3 DNA reads TGTGCCAGCAGCCTCGGGGGGGCGCGGAACACTGAAGCTTTCTTT. It translates to CASSLGGARNTEAFF.

CDR3 in DNA: TGTGCCATCAGTGAGCTCCCGGGAGGCTACAATGAGCAGTTCTTC. Its protein product is CAISELPGGYNEQFF. The chain recombines TRBV10-3 with TRBJ2-1; 7 positions match TRBD2. J was trimmed by 3 bases and V by 2 bases; bases with no gene match: 4. CDR3 length: 15 amino acids. The V gene's germline CDR1 is ENHRY and CDR2 SYGVKD.